These 3 T cell receptor beta chains originate from one sample sequenced in a study of blood T cells in healthy people across ages. Together with a sample-barcoded 5' primer, a J-beta primer mix was included in a second PCR lasting roughly 6 to 12 cycles. TCRdb itself ran the 5' RACE reads through MiXCR, one entry per CDR3 protein. The data show 1.5 million to 2 million distinct CDR3 sequences, less than 50% seen once. Sequenced sample: blood. Source of these receptors: a middle-aged woman in good health.

There are a few counts of this clonotype. The chain recombines TRBV13 with TRBJ2-4; D may correspond to TRBD1 or TRBD2 (5 bases each). The CDR3 is 17 amino acids. Trimming took 2 bases from V and 5 from J, leaving 19 bases between them. CDR1 and CDR2 from the germline V gene are PRHDT and FYEKMQ (reference sequence). The CDR3 spells CASSLRFTGRGENIQYF. CDR3 bases: TGTGCCAGCAGCTTACGATTTACCGGACGAGGGGAAAACATTCAGTACTTC.

V and J are TRBV7-2 and TRBJ1-2; TRBD1 might be the D (6 bases). The CDR3 contains 15 residues. Trimming cost V 3 bases and J 3 bases, with 14 bases left between them. The germline V gene has CDR1 SGHTA and CDR2 FQGNSA. CDR3 region: CASSFTYRDDYGYTF. Here the CDR3 DNA reads TGTGCCAGCAGCTTTACGTACAGGGACGACTATGGCTACACCTTC.

The table lists this clonotype with a few counts. V is TRBV7-8 and J is TRBJ2-5, with TRBD2 identical over 8 bases. Germline CDR1 and CDR2: SGHVS and FQNEAQ. The ends lost 1 base at V and 5 bases at J; junction bases unmatched: 12. The CDR3 contains 17 residues. This CDR3 reads CASSLVGGRTSHETQYF. DNA for the CDR3: TGTGCCAGCAGCTTAGTGGGCGGCCGGACTAGCCACGAGACCCAGTACTTC.